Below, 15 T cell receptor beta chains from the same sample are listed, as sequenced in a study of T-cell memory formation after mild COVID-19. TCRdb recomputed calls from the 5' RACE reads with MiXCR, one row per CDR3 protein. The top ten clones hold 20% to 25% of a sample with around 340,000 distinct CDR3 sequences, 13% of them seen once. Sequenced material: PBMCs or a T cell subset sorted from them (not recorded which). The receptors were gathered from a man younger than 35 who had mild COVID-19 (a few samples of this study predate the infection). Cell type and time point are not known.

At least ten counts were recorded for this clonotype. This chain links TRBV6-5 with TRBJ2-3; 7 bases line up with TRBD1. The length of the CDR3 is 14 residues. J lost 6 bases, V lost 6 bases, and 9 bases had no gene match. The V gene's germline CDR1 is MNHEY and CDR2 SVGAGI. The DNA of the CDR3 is TGTGCCAGCAGCCCCCGGGACAGCCGGGATACGCAGTATTTT. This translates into CASSPRDSRDTQYF.

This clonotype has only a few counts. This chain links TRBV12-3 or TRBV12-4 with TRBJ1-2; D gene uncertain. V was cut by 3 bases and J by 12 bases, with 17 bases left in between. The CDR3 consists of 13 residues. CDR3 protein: CASSLGSDQIHTF. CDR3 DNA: TGTGCCAGCAGTTTGGGATCAGACCAGATCCACACCTTC.

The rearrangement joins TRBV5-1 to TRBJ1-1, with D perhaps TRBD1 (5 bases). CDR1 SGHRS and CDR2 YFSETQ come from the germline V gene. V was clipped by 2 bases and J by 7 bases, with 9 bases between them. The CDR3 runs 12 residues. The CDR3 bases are TGCGCCAGCAGCTTTTCAGGGAGTGAAGCTTTCTTT. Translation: CASSFSGSEAFF. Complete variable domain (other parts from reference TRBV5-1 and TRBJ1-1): KAGVTQTPRYLIKTRGQQVTLSCSPISGHRSVSWYQQTPGQGLQFLFEYFSETQRNKGNFPGRFSGRQFSNSRSEMNVSTLELGDSALYLCASSFSGSEAFFGQGTRLTVV.

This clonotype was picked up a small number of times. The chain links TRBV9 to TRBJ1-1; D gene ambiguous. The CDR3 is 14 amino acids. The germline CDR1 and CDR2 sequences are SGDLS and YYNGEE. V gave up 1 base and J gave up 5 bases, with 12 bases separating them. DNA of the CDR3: TGTGCCAGCAGCGTACTCGCTGGGATGACTGAAGCTTTCTTT. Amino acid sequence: CASSVLAGMTEAFF.

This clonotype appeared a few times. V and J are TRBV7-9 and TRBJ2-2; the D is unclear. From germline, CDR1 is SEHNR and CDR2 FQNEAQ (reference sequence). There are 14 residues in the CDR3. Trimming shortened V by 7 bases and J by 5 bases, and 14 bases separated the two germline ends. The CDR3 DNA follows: TGTGCCAGCACCCTTTGGGATCGGACCGGGGAGCTGTTTTTT. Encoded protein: CASTLWDRTGELFF.

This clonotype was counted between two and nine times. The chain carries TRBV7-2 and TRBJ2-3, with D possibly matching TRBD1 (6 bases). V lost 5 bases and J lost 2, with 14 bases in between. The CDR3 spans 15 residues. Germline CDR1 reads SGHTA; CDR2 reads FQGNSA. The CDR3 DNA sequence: TGTGCCAGCAGCCTACAACAGGGATACACAGATACGCAGTATTTT. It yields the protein CASSLQQGYTDTQYF.

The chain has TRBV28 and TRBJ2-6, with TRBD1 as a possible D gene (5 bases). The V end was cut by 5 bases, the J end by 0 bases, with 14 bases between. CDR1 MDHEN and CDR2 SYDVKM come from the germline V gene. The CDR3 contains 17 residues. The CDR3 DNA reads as TGTGCCAGCAGTCCGACAGTGATGACCTCTGGGGCCAACGTCCTGACTTTC. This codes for CASSPTVMTSGANVLTF.

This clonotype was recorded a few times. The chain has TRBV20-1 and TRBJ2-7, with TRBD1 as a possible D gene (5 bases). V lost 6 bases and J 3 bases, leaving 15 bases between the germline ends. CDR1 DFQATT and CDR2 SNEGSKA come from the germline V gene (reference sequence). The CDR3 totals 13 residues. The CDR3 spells CSALPGRLYEQYF. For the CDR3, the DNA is TGCAGTGCATTGCCAGGGCGACTCTACGAGCAGTACTTC.

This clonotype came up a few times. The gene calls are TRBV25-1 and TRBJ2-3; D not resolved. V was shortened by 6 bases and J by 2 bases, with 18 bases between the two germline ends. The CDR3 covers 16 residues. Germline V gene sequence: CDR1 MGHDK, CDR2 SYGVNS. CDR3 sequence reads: CASSPLQPTTTDTQYF. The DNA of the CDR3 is TGTGCCAGCAGCCCTCTCCAGCCCACCACCACAGATACGCAGTATTTT.

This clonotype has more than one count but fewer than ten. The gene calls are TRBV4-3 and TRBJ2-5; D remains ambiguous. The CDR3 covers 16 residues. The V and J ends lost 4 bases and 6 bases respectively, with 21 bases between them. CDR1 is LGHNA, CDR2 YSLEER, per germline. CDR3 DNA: TGCGCCAGCAGCCCCTTCCCGAGACACCGATCGAAGACCCAGTACTTC. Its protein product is CASSPFPRHRSKTQYF.

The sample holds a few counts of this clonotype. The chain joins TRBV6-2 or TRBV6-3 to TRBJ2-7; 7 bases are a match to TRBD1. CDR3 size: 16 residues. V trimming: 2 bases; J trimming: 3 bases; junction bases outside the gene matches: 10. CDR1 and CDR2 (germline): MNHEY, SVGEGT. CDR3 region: CASSYRGRGTDYEQYF. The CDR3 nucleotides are TGTGCCAGCAGTTACAGGGGGCGTGGGACAGACTACGAGCAGTACTTC.

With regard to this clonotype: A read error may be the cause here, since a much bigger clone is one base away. The CDR3 DNA is TGCAGTGCTGAGGACAGGGTGAAAGGCTACACCTTC. It is translated as CSAEDRVKGYTF. The chain joins TRBV20-1 to TRBJ1-2, with TRBD1 matching 8 bases. Trimming cost V 5 bases and J 8 bases; bases outside gene matches: 7. Germline values: CDR1 DFQATT, CDR2 SNEGSKA (reference sequence). The CDR3 spans 12 residues.

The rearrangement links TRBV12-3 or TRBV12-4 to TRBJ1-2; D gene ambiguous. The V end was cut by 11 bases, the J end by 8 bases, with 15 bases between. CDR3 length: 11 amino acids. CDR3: CAVRWGPGYTF. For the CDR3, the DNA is TGTGCCGTCAGGTGGGGTCCGGGCTACACCTTC.

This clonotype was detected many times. CDR3 bases: TGTGCCAGCAGCACCGGACAGGGAGGGTTAGGCTACACCTTC. Translating gives CASSTGQGGLGYTF. J is TRBJ1-2 and V is TRBV7-2; TRBD1 aligns across 8 bases. Germline V gene lookup returns CDR1 SGHTA and CDR2 FQGNSA. The V and J ends lost 5 bases and 8 bases, in that order; junction bases with no gene match: 10. There are 14 residues in the CDR3.

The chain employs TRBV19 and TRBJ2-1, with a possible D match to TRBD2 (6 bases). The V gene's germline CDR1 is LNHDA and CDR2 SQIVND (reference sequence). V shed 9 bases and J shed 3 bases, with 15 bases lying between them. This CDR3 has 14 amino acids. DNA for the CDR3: TGTGCCAGCTCCCTCCGGGACTTCTACAATGAGCAGTTCTTC. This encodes CASSLRDFYNEQFF. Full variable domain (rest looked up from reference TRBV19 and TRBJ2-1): DGGITQSPKYLFRKEGQNVTLSCEQNLNHDAMYWYRQDPGQGLRLIYYSQIVNDFQKGDIAEGYSVSREKKESFPLTVTSAQKNPTAFYLCASSLRDFYNEQFFGPGTRLTVL.